What follows are 20 T cell receptor beta chains derived from one specimen sequenced in a study of response to subunit inactivated influenza vaccine (dated by TCRdb to the late 2010s). The library was generated by RT-PCR. Sequencing took place on an Illumina HiSeq 2500. Using fastp at Q25 and MiXCR, TCRdb reprocessed the public reads and kept productive beta chains. Rows matching on CDR3 protein sequence are summarized as one entry with the most common DNA and genes. This sample has 530,000 or so distinct CDR3 sequences in its table, and 12% to 15% of those were observed once. The top ten hold approximately 12% of the sample. The input for sequencing was PBMCs from blood, taken 11 to 12 days after vaccination. The receptors were sampled from a man between 45 and 60 years old who received an inactivated influenza vaccine. Donor details come from another sample of the same person, matched by shared clones.

This clonotype was seen a handful of times. This chain links TRBV27 with TRBJ2-4, with D uncertain. This CDR3 is built from 13 residues. The V end was cut by 3 bases, the J end by 8 bases, with 11 bases between. CDR1 and CDR2 from the germline V gene are MNHEY and SMNVEV (reference sequence). The CDR3: CASSFSIRDIQYF. CDR3 DNA: TGTGCCAGCAGTTTTTCTATAAGGGACATTCAGTACTTC.

This clonotype was observed a few times. The chain has TRBV12-3 or TRBV12-4 and TRBJ2-7, with TRBD1 matching over 9 bases. Germline trimming cut 4 bases from V and 5 bases from J; bases unmatched to any gene: 9. CDR3 length: 15 amino acids. DNA for the CDR3: TGTGCCAGCAGTTACAGGGACAGGGTGCTCGACGAGCAGTACTTC. This translates into CASSYRDRVLDEQYF.

The chain carries TRBV12-3 or TRBV12-4 and TRBJ2-6, with D unresolved. There are 15 residues in the CDR3. V was clipped by 2 bases and J by 2 bases, with 7 bases between them. CDR3 loop: CASSLPSAGANVLTF. In DNA form, the CDR3 reads TGTGCCAGCAGTTTACCCTCCGCTGGGGCCAACGTCCTGACTTTC.

This clonotype showed up just a few times. The DNA for the CDR3 is TGTGCCACCTGCCGGGACAGGGAACAGCCCCAGCATTTT. Its protein is CATCRDREQPQHF. This chain joins TRBV2 and TRBJ1-5; the match to TRBD1 covers 9 bases. Germline-derived CDR1 and CDR2 are SNHLY and FYNNEI. The junction had 8 bases not matched to a gene; V was cut back by 10 bases and J by 7 bases. This CDR3 comprises 13 residues.

The V gene is TRBV20-1, the J gene TRBJ2-1; 11 bases fit TRBD2. The CDR3 runs 15 residues. J was trimmed by 10 bases and V by 0 bases; bases with no gene match: 8. Germline values: CDR1 DFQATT, CDR2 SNEGSKA (reference sequence). The CDR3 coding sequence is TGCAGTGCTAGAGATTGGATGCTAGCGGGAGGAGAGCAGTTCTTC. It is translated as CSARDWMLAGGEQFF.

This clonotype has more than one count but fewer than ten. The V gene is TRBV12-3 or TRBV12-4, the J gene TRBJ2-2; no clear D gene. V was trimmed by 5 bases and J by 3 bases, leaving 7 bases between them. This CDR3 comprises 13 residues. Here the CDR3 DNA reads TGTGCCAGCAGTGTCCAGTACACCGGGGAGCTGTTTTTT. This encodes CASSVQYTGELFF.

This chain joins TRBV7-2 and TRBJ2-7; D gene unclear. The CDR3 covers 14 residues. Trimming removed 7 bases at V and 4 bases at J, with 17 bases between. The germline CDR1 and CDR2 sequences are SGHTA and FQGNSA. The DNA of the CDR3 is TGTGCCAGCAACCTGCCGGGCCAAGGGTACGAGCAGTACTTC. Its protein is CASNLPGQGYEQYF.

The chain uses TRBV4-1 and TRBJ2-5, with no clear D. V shed 1 base and J shed 2 bases, with 11 bases lying between them. CDR3 size: 15 residues. Germline V gene lookup returns CDR1 MGHRA and CDR2 YSYEKL. CDR3 DNA sequence: TGCGCCAGCAGCCAAGGTCCGACCGCACAAGAGACCCAGTACTTC. Translated: CASSQGPTAQETQYF.

This rearrangement joins TRBV5-1 to TRBJ2-2; 7 bases align to TRBD2. Germline V gene sequence: CDR1 SGHRS, CDR2 YFSETQ. CDR3 length equals 16 residues. V was pared by 4 bases and J by 2 bases, with 8 bases of the junction left unmatched. The CDR3 nucleotides are TGCGCCAGCAGCCCTACCCTAGCGGACAACACCGGGGAGCTGTTTTTT. Translation: CASSPTLADNTGELFF.

This chain joins TRBV12-3 or TRBV12-4 and TRBJ2-1; 11 nucleotides line up with TRBD2. The CDR3 contains 15 residues. The J segment lost 4 bases and the V segment lost 6 bases, leaving 5 bases of the junction unmatched. CDR3 DNA: TGTGCCAGCAGGATGACTAGCGGGGCATACAATGAGCAGTTCTTC. The encoded protein is CASRMTSGAYNEQFF.

The chain links TRBV4-1 to TRBJ1-2; 8 bases agree with TRBD1. Trimming removed 0 bases from V and 6 bases from J; junction bases left unmatched: 6. The CDR3 runs to 15 residues. CDR1 is MGHRA and CDR2 is YSYEKL in the germline V gene. CDR3 sequence (DNA): TGCGCCAGCAGCCAAGATAACAGGGGGTTGGATGGCTACACCTTC. It specifies CASSQDNRGLDGYTF.

This clonotype was counted at least ten times. The J gene is TRBJ2-2, the V gene TRBV12-3 or TRBV12-4, with a tentative D call TRBD1 (6 bases). This CDR3 has 13 residues. The ends were cut back, 5 bases at V and 5 bases at J, with 9 bases in the middle. The CDR3 nucleotides are TGTGCCAGCAGTGGTCAGGGGACCGGGGAGCTGTTTTTT. Its protein is CASSGQGTGELFF.

The chain couples TRBV4-1 to TRBJ2-1; TRBD1 agrees at 8 bases. J lost 4 bases, V lost 8 bases, and 10 bases had no gene match. This CDR3 contains 15 residues. Germline CDR1 and CDR2: MGHRA and YSYEKL. The CDR3 DNA follows: TGCGCCAGCGGAGACCGGGACAGGCTATACAATGAGCAGTTCTTC. Its protein is CASGDRDRLYNEQFF.

About this clonotype itself: A much more abundant neighbour one base away suggests this may be a read error. The J gene is TRBJ2-7, the V gene TRBV20-1; TRBD2 matches at 9 bases. CDR3 length: 16 amino acids. The germline V gene encodes CDR1 DFQATT and CDR2 SNEGSKA (reference sequence). The CDR3 is CCARLVAGAVSYEQYF. The CDR3 DNA reads as TGCTGTGCTAGACTAGTAGCGGGAGCTGTGTCCTACGAGCAGTACTTC.

The table lists this clonotype with a few counts. The chain recombines TRBV7-9 with TRBJ2-5; D is unclear. V gave up 4 bases and J gave up 3 bases, with 6 bases separating them. This CDR3 has 12 amino acids. Germline CDR1 SEHNR, CDR2 FQNEAQ (reference sequence). The CDR3 protein is CASSSSEETQYF. In nucleotides, the CDR3 is TGTGCCAGCAGCTCCTCGGAAGAGACCCAGTACTTC. Supplemented by reference TRBV7-9 and TRBJ2-5, the full variable domain reads DTGVSQNPRHKITKRGQNVTFRCDPISEHNRLYWYRQTLGQGPEFLTYFQNEAQLEKSRLLSDRFSAERPKGSFSTLEIQRTEQGDSAMYLCASSSSEETQYFGPGTRLLVL.

This chain joins TRBV18 and TRBJ1-1; D is unresolved. The V gene's germline CDR1 is KGHSH and CDR2 LQKENI. This CDR3 region has 16 residues. With 2 bases removed from V and 2 bases from J, the gap between germline ends came to 15 bases. The CDR3 nucleotides read TGTGCCAGCTCACCAATGAGCCTTACAGTTAACACTGAAGCTTTCTTT. It yields the protein CASSPMSLTVNTEAFF.

The V call is TRBV3-1, the J call TRBJ2-3; D gene unclear. There are 13 residues in the CDR3. The germline gives CDR1 LGHDT, CDR2 YNNKEL (reference sequence). V lost 4 bases to trimming and J lost 2 bases, with 7 bases between them. CDR3 nucleotides: TGTGCCAGCAGCCTAACTCACACAGATACGCAGTATTTT. It yields the protein CASSLTHTDTQYF.

This sequence joins TRBV24-1 and TRBJ2-2; 10 bases fit TRBD1. CDR1 and CDR2 from the germline V gene are KGHDR and SFDVKD. Losses at the gene ends were 7 bases for V and 7 bases for J; bases not matched to a gene: 8. The CDR3 has 15 residues. The CDR3 nucleotides are TGTGCCACCAGCGCCGGGACAGGGGATCTCGGGGAGCTGTTTTTT. Translated, it gives CATSAGTGDLGELFF.

This rearrangement joins TRBV5-6 to TRBJ2-4; 8 nucleotides line up with TRBD2. The CDR3 loop spans 16 amino acids. Unmatched junction bases numbered 4, after V lost 2 bases and J lost 0 bases. The germline gives CDR1 SGHDT, CDR2 YYEEEE. In DNA, the CDR3 is TGTGCCAGCAGCTTCGGGCTAGCGGGAGCCAAAAACATTCAGTACTTC. It translates to CASSFGLAGAKNIQYF.

This chain joins TRBV28 and TRBJ2-4, with D perhaps TRBD1 (6 bases). Trimming removed 7 bases at V and 0 bases at J, with 19 bases between. The CDR3 sequence is 17 residues long. Germline V gene lookup returns CDR1 MDHEN and CDR2 SYDVKM. CDR3 bases: TGTGCCAGCAACCAAGCAGGGGACCTTATAGCCAAAAACATTCAGTACTTC. As protein: CASNQAGDLIAKNIQYF.